This T cell receptor (beta chain) emerged from a study of T-cell reconstitution after alpha-beta-depleted transplantation in children. General study points: Newly produced T cells mostly provided counts and TCRbeta diversity after one year, as hyperexpanded clones declined. Some patients owed their high day-60 TCRbeta diversity to surviving recipient T cells and thymic progenitors. As was reported, about two months after transplant, alpha-beta T cells came from several hundred expanded graft clones.

CDR1 and CDR2 (germline): SNHLY, FYNNEI. This CDR3 has 13 amino acids. The ends were cut back, 5 bases at V and 8 bases at J, with 12 bases in the middle. A remark on this clonotype: What it binds is not known.

Preparing the TCRbeta library involved the use of unique molecular identifiers. TCRdb reanalysed the PCR reads using MiXCR and keeps one entry per CDR3 protein. This sample has hundreds of thousands of distinct CDR3 sequences; more than 15% occur once, and the top ten carry around two fifths. Specimen: PBMCs, mostly from graft donor cells, collected 360 days after TCRalphabeta/CD19-depleted stem cell transplant. This chain connects TRBV2 to TRBJ2-2, with D possibly being TRBD1 (6 bases). The TCR comes from a male patient between 2 and 10 years old who had a stem cell transplant for acute lymphoblastic leukemia, so the T cells may come from the graft donor. The CDR3, as DNA: TGTGCCAGCAGTAACAGGGAAGTGGGGGAGCTGTTTTTT. It specifies CASSNREVGELFF.